A selection of T cell receptor beta chains follows, all from one sample in a study of cytomegalovirus exposure and HLA in healthy donors. Sequencing was performed with immunoSEQ multiplex PCR; in TCRdb, only in-frame clones are kept and a portion is missing. In the table there are some 240,000 clones, 87% of which are singletons. Material: PBMCs. The receptor set was obtained from a woman aged 18-29 years in good health and CMV-seropositive. Each CDR3 is given with its conserved first and last residue. Fields, in order: D gene, clone size, J gene, V gene, CDR3 DNA, CDR3 protein. The D gene is left open where the match is weak. Expanded clones are given a class, and other clones once, few, many or no size at all.

d_gene: TRBD1
abundance: NA
j_gene: TRBJ2-1
v_gene: TRBV19
CDR3nt: TGTGCCAGTAGTACACGAATAGGGGGCCATCACCTGGAGCAGTTCTTC
CDR3aa: CASSTRIGGHHLEQFF

d_gene: TRBD2
abundance: NA
j_gene: TRBJ2-7
v_gene: TRBV28
CDR3nt: TGTGCCAGCAGTTTTCGACTAGCCGCCTACGAGCAGTACTTC
CDR3aa: CASSFRLAAYEQYF

d_gene: TRBD1
abundance: NA
j_gene: TRBJ2-1
v_gene: TRBV18
CDR3nt: TGTGCCAGCTCACCACCTCTGGGGACAGGGTTATACAATGAGCAGTTCTTC
CDR3aa: CASSPPLGTGLYNEQFF

d_gene: TRBD1
abundance: NA
j_gene: TRBJ2-5
v_gene: TRBV27
CDR3nt: TGTGCCAGCCACTCCGTGGGACAGGGCGGCGCGGCCCAGTACTTC
CDR3aa: CASHSVGQGGAAQYF

d_gene: TRBD2
abundance: NA
j_gene: TRBJ2-1
v_gene: TRBV5-6
CDR3nt: TGTGCCAGCAGTAATCGTAGAGCGGGACGGAGCTCCTACAATGAGCAGTTCTTC
CDR3aa: CASSNRRAGRSSYNEQFF

d_gene: NA
abundance: NA
j_gene: TRBJ1-5
v_gene: TRBV18
CDR3nt: TGTGCCAGCTCGCCCGACACCGATCAGCCCCAGCATTTT
CDR3aa: CASSPDTDQPQHF

d_gene: NA
abundance: NA
j_gene: TRBJ1-5
v_gene: TRBV25-1
CDR3nt: TGTGCCAGCAGTGAAACAGACAGTGATCAGCCCCAGCATTTT
CDR3aa: CASSETDSDQPQHF

d_gene: TRBD2
abundance: NA
j_gene: TRBJ2-1
v_gene: TRBV27
CDR3nt: TGTGCCAGCACCTCCCTAGCGGGAGGATACAATGAGCAGTTCTTC
CDR3aa: CASTSLAGGYNEQFF

d_gene: NA
abundance: NA
j_gene: TRBJ2-7
v_gene: TRBV27
CDR3nt: TGTGCCAGCAGATCAGGTTACGAGCAGTACTTC
CDR3aa: CASRSGYEQYF

d_gene: TRBD2
abundance: NA
j_gene: TRBJ2-7
v_gene: TRBV6-1
CDR3nt: TGTGCCAGCAGTGATGTGAGTCTGTCTAGCGGGAGATACGAGCAGTACTTC
CDR3aa: CASSDVSLSSGRYEQYF

d_gene: NA
abundance: NA
j_gene: TRBJ2-2
v_gene: TRBV4-1
CDR3nt: TGCGCCAGCAGCCAAGGGACAGTGAACACCGGGGAGCTGTTTTTT
CDR3aa: CASSQGTVNTGELFF

d_gene: NA
abundance: NA
j_gene: TRBJ1-2
v_gene: TRBV6-6
CDR3nt: TGTGCCAGCAGTTATGGGGGGGGTACCTATGGCTACACCTTC
CDR3aa: CASSYGGGTYGYTF

d_gene: TRBD2
abundance: once
j_gene: TRBJ2-3
v_gene: TRBV7-8
CDR3nt: TGTGCCAGCAGCGTTCCTAAGCGGGGATACACAGATACGCAGTATTTT
CDR3aa: CASSVPKRGYTDTQYF

d_gene: NA
abundance: NA
j_gene: TRBJ2-3
v_gene: TRBV5-1
CDR3nt: TGCGCCAGCAGCCCCGGTGGTGGGGCGCAGGGAGATACGCAGTATTTT
CDR3aa: CASSPGGGAQGDTQYF

d_gene: NA
abundance: NA
j_gene: TRBJ1-5
v_gene: TRBV28
CDR3nt: TGTGCCAGCAGTTTAAAGGCAGGGAAGTTCAATCAGCCCCAGCATTTT
CDR3aa: CASSLKAGKFNQPQHF

d_gene: TRBD2
abundance: NA
j_gene: TRBJ2-2
v_gene: TRBV7-9
CDR3nt: TGTGCCCCCCAGGGACTAAGTTCCGGGGAGCTGTTTTTT
CDR3aa: CAPQGLSSGELFF

d_gene: NA
abundance: NA
j_gene: TRBJ1-2
v_gene: TRBV11-2
CDR3nt: TGTGCCAGCAGCTTAGGGTCAGGTGGGCCCTATGGCTACACCTTC
CDR3aa: CASSLGSGGPYGYTF

d_gene: TRBD1
abundance: once
j_gene: TRBJ2-1
v_gene: TRBV30
CDR3nt: TGTGCCTGGAAAACAGGGGGCAATGAGCAGTTCTTC
CDR3aa: CAWKTGGNEQFF

d_gene: TRBD1
abundance: NA
j_gene: TRBJ2-3
v_gene: TRBV12-5
CDR3nt: TGTGCTAGTGGTTCACACTTGCAGGGGGCAGATACGCAGTATTTT
CDR3aa: CASGSHLQGADTQYF

d_gene: TRBD1
abundance: NA
j_gene: TRBJ2-3
v_gene: TRBV6-5
CDR3nt: TGTGCCAGCAGTTTTACAGGGGGCGGTTGGACAGATACGCAGTATTTT
CDR3aa: CASSFTGGGWTDTQYF

d_gene: NA
abundance: few
j_gene: TRBJ1-1
v_gene: TRBV21-1
CDR3nt: TGTGCCAGCAGCCCATACCGAGGAAGTGGGGAGGACACTGAAGCTTTCTTT
CDR3aa: CASSPYRGSGEDTEAFF

d_gene: NA
abundance: few
j_gene: TRBJ2-2
v_gene: TRBV20-1
CDR3nt: TGCAGTGTCATGACATCCGGGGAGCTGTTTTTT
CDR3aa: CSVMTSGELFF

d_gene: TRBD1
abundance: NA
j_gene: TRBJ2-5
v_gene: TRBV4-1
CDR3nt: TGCGCCAGCCTGCCCGAACAGGGGTCCATCCAAGAGACCCAGTACTTC
CDR3aa: CASLPEQGSIQETQYF

d_gene: TRBD2
abundance: once
j_gene: TRBJ2-1
v_gene: TRBV11-1
CDR3nt: TGTGCCAGCAGCGCCCCCCGGCGGGAGTACAATGAGCAGTTCTTC
CDR3aa: CASSAPRREYNEQFF

d_gene: NA
abundance: NA
j_gene: TRBJ2-3
v_gene: TRBV28
CDR3nt: TGTGCCAGCAGTTTATTTTGGGTGGGGCTACCCGACCACACAGATACGCAGTATTTT
CDR3aa: CASSLFWVGLPDHTDTQYF

d_gene: NA
abundance: few
j_gene: TRBJ2-5
v_gene: TRBV30
CDR3nt: TGTGCCTGGAGCCTGGACAGCGCCCTCCAAGAGACCCAGTACTTC
CDR3aa: CAWSLDSALQETQYF

d_gene: NA
abundance: NA
j_gene: TRBJ2-7
v_gene: TRBV28
CDR3nt: TGTGCCAGCAGTTTGGTTGGAGGGCCTAACGAGCAGTACTTC
CDR3aa: CASSLVGGPNEQYF

d_gene: TRBD1
abundance: NA
j_gene: TRBJ2-2
v_gene: TRBV25-1
CDR3nt: TGTGCCAGCACCCGGGACAGGCCGAACACCGGGGAGCTGTTTTTT
CDR3aa: CASTRDRPNTGELFF

d_gene: NA
abundance: NA
j_gene: TRBJ2-2
v_gene: TRBV9
CDR3nt: TGTGCCAGCAGTGTCGCGGGGCCAACCGGGGAGCTGTTTTTT
CDR3aa: CASSVAGPTGELFF

d_gene: NA
abundance: NA
j_gene: TRBJ2-1
v_gene: TRBV11-3
CDR3nt: TGTGCCAGCAGCTTAGAGGCAGGGGGACTCAATGAGCAGTTCTTC
CDR3aa: CASSLEAGGLNEQFF

d_gene: NA
abundance: NA
j_gene: TRBJ2-7
v_gene: TRBV28
CDR3nt: TGTGCCAGCAGTTCCCAGGGAAGGTACGAGCAGTACTTC
CDR3aa: CASSSQGRYEQYF

d_gene: NA
abundance: NA
j_gene: TRBJ1-1
v_gene: TRBV25-1
CDR3nt: TGTGCCAGCAGCAAGACCGGTGCGGTCGCTGAAGCTTTCTTT
CDR3aa: CASSKTGAVAEAFF

d_gene: TRBD1
abundance: NA
j_gene: TRBJ1-2
v_gene: TRBV19
CDR3nt: TGTGCCAGTAGTATTACAGGGGGCGGGTCTGATGGCTACACCTTC
CDR3aa: CASSITGGGSDGYTF

d_gene: NA
abundance: NA
j_gene: TRBJ1-5
v_gene: TRBV4-1
CDR3nt: TGCGCCAGCACCCTACGCCAGGGGTCATCTAATCAGCCCCAGCATTTT
CDR3aa: CASTLRQGSSNQPQHF

d_gene: NA
abundance: few
j_gene: TRBJ1-2
v_gene: TRBV5-6
CDR3nt: TGTGCCAGCAGCTTGAGAGATAACTATGGCTACACCTTC
CDR3aa: CASSLRDNYGYTF

d_gene: TRBD1
abundance: NA
j_gene: TRBJ2-5
v_gene: TRBV29-1
CDR3nt: TGCAGCGCCTCCGACAGGGGAGAGACCCAGTACTTC
CDR3aa: CSASDRGETQYF

d_gene: TRBD1
abundance: NA
j_gene: TRBJ1-2
v_gene: TRBV29-1
CDR3nt: TGCAGCGTCCGGGACAGCCTCAACTATGGCTACACCTTC
CDR3aa: CSVRDSLNYGYTF

d_gene: TRBD2
abundance: NA
j_gene: TRBJ2-3
v_gene: TRBV4-1
CDR3nt: TGCGCCAGCAGCCAATTACCGACTAGCGGGAGCACAGATACGCAGTATTTT
CDR3aa: CASSQLPTSGSTDTQYF

d_gene: TRBD1
abundance: NA
j_gene: TRBJ1-4
v_gene: TRBV29-1
CDR3nt: TGCAGCGTCCGACAGGGGGCAACTAATGAAAAACTGTTTTTT
CDR3aa: CSVRQGATNEKLFF

d_gene: TRBD2
abundance: NA
j_gene: TRBJ2-7
v_gene: TRBV6-1
CDR3nt: TGTGCCAGCAGTGATTTGCTAGCGGGAGGGACCTACGAGCAGTACTTC
CDR3aa: CASSDLLAGGTYEQYF

d_gene: NA
abundance: NA
j_gene: TRBJ1-2
v_gene: TRBV20-1
CDR3nt: TGCAGTGCTATCGAGGGCTACACCTTC
CDR3aa: CSAIEGYTF

d_gene: TRBD1
abundance: NA
j_gene: TRBJ1-1
v_gene: TRBV4-1
CDR3nt: TGCGCCAGCAGCGGACGACAGGGACCCAACACTGAAGCTTTCTTT
CDR3aa: CASSGRQGPNTEAFF

d_gene: NA
abundance: NA
j_gene: TRBJ2-6
v_gene: TRBV7-6
CDR3nt: TGTGCCAGCAGCTTAAGGCCAGGGGAAAACTCTGGGGCCAACGTCCTGACTTTC
CDR3aa: CASSLRPGENSGANVLTF

d_gene: NA
abundance: NA
j_gene: TRBJ1-1
v_gene: TRBV5-4
CDR3nt: TGTGCCAGCAGCTTGGGGTTCAGTTTGAACACTGAAGCTTTCTTT
CDR3aa: CASSLGFSLNTEAFF

d_gene: NA
abundance: once
j_gene: TRBJ2-1
v_gene: TRBV5-1
CDR3nt: TGCGCCAGCAGCTTGGAGGCTAGTCCGAACAATGAGCAGTTCTTC
CDR3aa: CASSLEASPNNEQFF

d_gene: NA
abundance: NA
j_gene: TRBJ2-7
v_gene: TRBV28
CDR3nt: TGTGCCAGCAGTCCCACGGGTCTCTCCTACGAGCAGTACTTC
CDR3aa: CASSPTGLSYEQYF

d_gene: TRBD2
abundance: NA
j_gene: TRBJ2-5
v_gene: TRBV27
CDR3nt: TGTGCCAGCAGTTTGTTGGGTAGCGGGAGTATGGGGGAGACCCAGTACTTC
CDR3aa: CASSLLGSGSMGETQYF

d_gene: NA
abundance: NA
j_gene: TRBJ1-3
v_gene: TRBV9
CDR3nt: TGTGCCAGCAGCGTAGAATTATTACGGTCGTCTGGAAACACCATATATTTT
CDR3aa: CASSVELLRSSGNTIYF

d_gene: TRBD2
abundance: NA
j_gene: TRBJ2-5
v_gene: TRBV25-1
CDR3nt: TGTGCCAGCAGTGGGACTAGTTTGGAGACCCAGTACTTC
CDR3aa: CASSGTSLETQYF

d_gene: TRBD1
abundance: NA
j_gene: TRBJ2-7
v_gene: TRBV29-1
CDR3nt: TGCAGCGTTGAAGGGGACAGAACCTACGAGCAGTACTTC
CDR3aa: CSVEGDRTYEQYF

d_gene: NA
abundance: NA
j_gene: TRBJ2-1
v_gene: TRBV5-1
CDR3nt: TGCGCCAGCAGCGGCGATCGCAAGAGGTATGAGCAGTTCTTC
CDR3aa: CASSGDRKRYEQFF

d_gene: NA
abundance: NA
j_gene: TRBJ1-1
v_gene: TRBV4-1
CDR3nt: TGCGCCAGCAGCCAAAAGGGCAACGGGGACACTGAAGCTTTCTTT
CDR3aa: CASSQKGNGDTEAFF

d_gene: TRBD1
abundance: NA
j_gene: TRBJ1-3
v_gene: TRBV6-1
CDR3nt: TGTGCCGGAGGGGGCGGGGATCGAAACACCATATATTTT
CDR3aa: CAGGGGDRNTIYF

d_gene: NA
abundance: once
j_gene: TRBJ2-3
v_gene: TRBV12-5
CDR3nt: TGTGCTAGTGGTTACGGGACAGATACGCAGTATTTT
CDR3aa: CASGYGTDTQYF

d_gene: NA
abundance: NA
j_gene: TRBJ1-3
v_gene: TRBV10-3
CDR3nt: TGTGCCATCAGTGAGGGGGAGGACACCATATATTTT
CDR3aa: CAISEGEDTIYF